The 17 T cell receptor beta chains given below trace back to one sample, sequenced in a study of cytomegalovirus exposure and HLA in healthy donors. PCR primers comprised 60 Vbeta and 13 Jbeta primers. Only in-frame clones appear in the TCRdb table, and some are missing; sequencing was by immunoSEQ multiplex PCR. The sample has 150,000 to 200,000 clones; 84% are singletons. Sequenced material: PBMCs. The receptors here all came from a boy younger than 18 in good health and CMV-seronegative.

The chain couples TRBV29-1 to TRBJ2-5; D might be TRBD1 (6 bases). CDR1 SQVTM and CDR2 ANQGSEA come from the germline V gene. The CDR3 totals 12 residues. V lost 7 bases and J 3 bases, leaving 12 bases between the germline ends. CDR3 in DNA: TGCAGCGAAGCGACAGGAAAAGAGACCCAGTACTTC. Residues: CSEATGKETQYF. Filled out from reference TRBV29-1 and TRBJ2-5, the complete variable domain reads SAVISQKPSRDICQRGTSLTIQCQVDSQVTMMFWYRQQPGQSLTLIATANQGSEATYESGFVIDKFPISRPNLTFSTLTVSNMSPEDSSIYLCSEATGKETQYFGPGTRLLVL.

This chain joins TRBV6-5 and TRBJ2-3, with D perhaps matching TRBD1 (6 bases). CDR1 and CDR2 (germline): MNHEY, SVGAGI. With 2 bases removed from V and 4 bases from J, the gap between germline ends came to 16 bases. This CDR3 comprises 16 residues. CDR3 in amino acids: CASSYELGGRADTQYF. DNA for the CDR3: TGTGCCAGCAGTTACGAGTTAGGGGGTCGGGCAGATACGCAGTATTTT.

The chain couples TRBV7-6 to TRBJ1-1; D gene ambiguous. V lost 1 base and J 3 bases, leaving 24 bases between the germline ends. CDR1 is SGHVS, CDR2 FNYEAQ, per germline. CDR3 size: 19 residues. The CDR3 coding sequence is TGTGCCAGCAGCTTAGAGGTTAAGGAAGAGGCTAAATTGGACACTGAAGCTTTCTTT. Translated, it gives CASSLEVKEEAKLDTEAFF.

The chain carries TRBV29-1 and TRBJ1-3; maybe TRBD1 (5 bases). The CDR3 sequence is 12 residues long. Deletions cut 7 bases from V and 4 bases from J, with 11 bases between. Germline loops: CDR1 SQVTM, CDR2 ANQGSEA. This CDR3 is CSAGGVGNTIYF. The CDR3 coding sequence is TGCAGCGCCGGGGGTGTGGGAAACACCATATATTTT.

The chain employs TRBV5-1 and TRBJ1-2; 8 bases align to TRBD1. Trimming at V came to 0 bases and at J to 5 bases, leaving 6 bases not matched to a gene. Germline V gene lookup returns CDR1 SGHRS and CDR2 YFSETQ. The CDR3 runs to 15 residues. The CDR3, as DNA: TGCGCCAGCAGCTTGGGGGCAGGGGGCAAATATGGCTACACCTTC. Translation gives CASSLGAGGKYGYTF.

The chain employs TRBV9 and TRBJ2-3, with 8 bases lining up with TRBD2. Germline lookup yields CDR1 SGDLS and CDR2 YYNGEE. This CDR3 is built from 17 residues. Trimming removed 0 bases from V and 6 bases from J; junction bases left unmatched: 12. CDR3 sequence: CASSVGSSGVVWDTQYF. For the CDR3, the DNA is TGTGCCAGCAGCGTAGGAAGTAGCGGGGTGGTATGGGATACGCAGTATTTT.

The chain couples TRBV7-2 to TRBJ2-3; 14 nucleotides align to TRBD2. The ends lost 5 bases at V and 3 bases at J; junction bases unmatched: 10. Per the germline V gene, CDR1 is SGHTA and CDR2 is FQGNSA. The CDR3 sequence is 18 residues long. The CDR3 region has the DNA TGTGCCAGCAGCCATGGACTAGCGGGGGGCCCTCTGACAGATACGCAGTATTTT. Protein: CASSHGLAGGPLTDTQYF. Full variable domain (rest looked up from reference TRBV7-2 and TRBJ2-3): GAGVSQSPSNKVTEKGKDVELRCDPISGHTALYWYRQSLGQGLEFLIYFQGNSAPDKSGLPSDRFSAERTGGSVSTLTIQRTQQEDSAVYLCASSHGLAGGPLTDTQYFGPGTRLTVL.

This rearrangement joins TRBV15 to TRBJ1-5; 7 bases agree with TRBD1. This CDR3 comprises 14 residues. Trimming cost V 0 bases and J 7 bases; bases outside gene matches: 3. Germline V gene data show CDR1 as LNHNV and CDR2 as YYDKDF (reference sequence). This CDR3 reads CATSREGGEQPQHF. For the CDR3, the DNA is TGTGCCACCAGCAGAGAAGGGGGCGAACAGCCCCAGCATTTT.

The chain employs TRBV9 and TRBJ2-2, with 10 bases identical to TRBD2. The CDR3 runs to 15 residues. Unmatched junction bases numbered 5, after V lost 3 bases and J lost 6 bases. Looked up from germline, CDR1 is SGDLS and CDR2 is YYNGEE. The CDR3 bases are TGTGCCAGCAGCGCCATAGCGGGGGGTTCCGGGGAGCTGTTTTTT. Protein product: CASSAIAGGSGELFF.

The J gene is TRBJ2-5, the V gene TRBV28, with 7 bases fitting TRBD2. Germline V CDR1 and CDR2: MDHEN, SYDVKM. The V and J ends lost 6 bases and 7 bases, in that order; junction bases with no gene match: 14. The CDR3 spans 15 residues. Here the CDR3 DNA reads TGTGCCAGCAGGGGGGGGGTGGTTCCTGAGGGGACCCAGTACTTC. Protein: CASRGGVVPEGTQYF.

The CDR3 nucleotides are TGTGCCAGCAGCTTAGTGGCAGGGAGGAATCAGCCCCAGCATTTT. This codes for CASSLVAGRNQPQHF. The chain uses TRBV7-6 and TRBJ1-5, with D maybe TRBD1 (5 bases). The CDR3 runs to 15 residues. From germline, CDR1 is SGHVS and CDR2 FNYEAQ. V was cut by 1 base and J by 4 bases, with 11 bases left in between.

The V and J genes are TRBV7-2 and TRBJ1-5; D remains ambiguous. Per germline, CDR1 SGHTA and CDR2 FQGNSA. The CDR3 extends over 16 amino acids. V was cut by 1 base and J by 1 base, with 11 bases left in between. DNA of the CDR3: TGTGCCAGCAGCTTAGTCGCAGGTCTGAGCAATCAGCCCCAGCATTTT. Translated, it gives CASSLVAGLSNQPQHF.

The chain couples TRBV28 to TRBJ2-7; 9 bases are a match to TRBD1. Trimming took 6 bases from V and 5 from J; bases not matched to a gene: 11. The CDR3 extends over 15 amino acids. Germline V gene lookup returns CDR1 MDHEN and CDR2 SYDVKM. CDR3 nucleotide sequence: TGTGCCAGCAGAGAAGCCGGGACAGGGACCCACGAGCAGTACTTC. Its translation: CASREAGTGTHEQYF.

In this sample, this clone turned up once. This rearrangement joins TRBV5-4 to TRBJ2-1; D might be TRBD1 (5 bases). V was cut by 6 bases and J by 6 bases, with 19 bases left in between. Germline V gene sequence: CDR1 SGHNT, CDR2 YYREEE (reference sequence). The CDR3 runs 15 residues. CDR3 loop: CASTPQGRGPNEQFF. In DNA, the CDR3 is TGTGCCAGCACCCCCCAGGGAAGGGGCCCCAATGAGCAGTTCTTC.

This clone showed up just a few times. This chain joins TRBV7-2 and TRBJ2-7, with 7 positions matching TRBD2. Trimming cost V 0 bases and J 2 bases; bases outside gene matches: 4. CDR3 length: 15 residues. Per the germline V gene, CDR1 is SGHTA and CDR2 is FQGNSA. The CDR3 DNA follows: TGTGCCAGCAGCTTAGCCCTAGCGGCGCCCTACGAGCAGTACTTC. Protein: CASSLALAAPYEQYF.

The rearrangement uses TRBV27 and TRBJ1-5; 12 positions agree with TRBD1. The germline CDR1 and CDR2 sequences are MNHEY and SMNVEV (reference sequence). The CDR3 is 18 amino acids. The J segment lost 4 bases and the V segment lost 2 bases, leaving 9 bases of the junction unmatched. CDR3 DNA: TGTGCCAGCAGTTTAGCCGGGACAGGGGGCTCAAAGAATCAGCCCCAGCATTTT. It is translated as CASSLAGTGGSKNQPQHF.

On this clone: Within the sample, other DNA sequences also encode this same CDR3. The chain combines TRBV9 with TRBJ1-5; 11 nucleotides match TRBD1. Germline CDR1 reads SGDLS; CDR2 reads YYNGEE. V was pared by 5 bases and J by 4 bases, with 5 bases of the junction left unmatched. The CDR3 is made up of 15 amino acids. The CDR3 loop is CASSGTGGGNQPQHF. The CDR3 DNA reads TGTGCCAGCAGTGGGACAGGGGGTGGAAATCAGCCCCAGCATTTT.